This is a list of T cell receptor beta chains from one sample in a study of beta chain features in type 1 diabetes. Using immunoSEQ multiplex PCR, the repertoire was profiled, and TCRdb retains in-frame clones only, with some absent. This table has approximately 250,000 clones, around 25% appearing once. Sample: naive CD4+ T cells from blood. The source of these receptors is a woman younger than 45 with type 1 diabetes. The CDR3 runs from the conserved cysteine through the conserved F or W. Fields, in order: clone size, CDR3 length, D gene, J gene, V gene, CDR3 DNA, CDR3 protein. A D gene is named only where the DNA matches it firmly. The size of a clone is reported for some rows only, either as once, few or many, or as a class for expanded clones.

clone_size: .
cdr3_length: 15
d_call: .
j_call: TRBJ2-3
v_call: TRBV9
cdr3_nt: TGTGCCAGCAGCGTAGTGGGGGGATCAATGGATACGCAGTATTTT
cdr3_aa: CASSVVGGSMDTQYF

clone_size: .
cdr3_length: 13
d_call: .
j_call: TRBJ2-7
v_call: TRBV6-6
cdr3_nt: TGTGCCAGCAGTTACGCTAGTAACCACGAGCAGTACTTC
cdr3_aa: CASSYASNHEQYF

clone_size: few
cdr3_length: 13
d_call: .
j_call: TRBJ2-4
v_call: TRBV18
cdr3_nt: TGTGCCAGCTCACCACCTGTGGCGGGCGTTCAGTACTTC
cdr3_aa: CASSPPVAGVQYF

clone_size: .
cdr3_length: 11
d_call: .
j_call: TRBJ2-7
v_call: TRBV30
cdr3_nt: TGTGCCTGGAGTGTACTAGGCGAGCAGTACTTC
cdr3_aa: CAWSVLGEQYF

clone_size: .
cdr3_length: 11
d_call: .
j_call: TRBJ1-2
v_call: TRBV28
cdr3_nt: TGTGGGGTTGGACATAACTATGGCTACACCTTC
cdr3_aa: CGVGHNYGYTF

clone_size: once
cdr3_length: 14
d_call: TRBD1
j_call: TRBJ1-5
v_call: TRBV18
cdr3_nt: TGTGCCAGCTCACCGGAGACAGGGGATCAGCCCCAGCATTTT
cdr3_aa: CASSPETGDQPQHF

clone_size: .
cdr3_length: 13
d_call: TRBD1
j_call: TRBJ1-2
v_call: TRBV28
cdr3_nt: TGTGCCAGCAGTTCGCCGCAGGACAGGGGGAACACCTTC
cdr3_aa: CASSSPQDRGNTF

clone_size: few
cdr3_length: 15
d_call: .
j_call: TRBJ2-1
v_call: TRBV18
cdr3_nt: TGTGCCAGCTCACCACTCCGGGTTTCCGCCAATGAGCAGTTCTTC
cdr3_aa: CASSPLRVSANEQFF

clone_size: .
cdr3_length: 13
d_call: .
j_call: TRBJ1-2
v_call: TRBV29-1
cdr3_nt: TGCAGCGCACGCACCGCTGGTAGCTATGGCTACACCTTC
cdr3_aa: CSARTAGSYGYTF

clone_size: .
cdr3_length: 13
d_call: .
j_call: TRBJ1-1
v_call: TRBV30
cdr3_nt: TGTGCCTGGTCCCTCGGAGGGCACACTGAAGCTTTCTTT
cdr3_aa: CAWSLGGHTEAFF

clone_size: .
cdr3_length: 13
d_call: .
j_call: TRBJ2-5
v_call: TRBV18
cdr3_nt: TGTGCCAGCTCCACAGGGTCCAAAGAGACCCAGTACTTC
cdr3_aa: CASSTGSKETQYF

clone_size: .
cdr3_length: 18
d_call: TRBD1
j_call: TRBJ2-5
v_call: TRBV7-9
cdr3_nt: TGTGCCAGCAGCACCCGTCCCGGGACAGGGGGCTGGCAAGAGACCCAGTACTTC
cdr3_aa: CASSTRPGTGGWQETQYF

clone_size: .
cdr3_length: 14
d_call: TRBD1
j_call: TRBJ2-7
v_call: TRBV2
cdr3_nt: TGTGCCAGCAGTGAATTTACAGGGGAAGGCGAGCAGTACTTC
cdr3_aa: CASSEFTGEGEQYF

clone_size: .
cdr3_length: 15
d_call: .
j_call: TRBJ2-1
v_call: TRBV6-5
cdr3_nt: TGTGCCAGCAGTTACGAGTCTAGGGGCGGACATGAGCAGTTCTTC
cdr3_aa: CASSYESRGGHEQFF

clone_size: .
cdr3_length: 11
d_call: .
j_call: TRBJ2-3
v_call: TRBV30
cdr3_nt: TGTGCCTGGAGTGTTTCGGATACGCAGTATTTT
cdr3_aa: CAWSVSDTQYF

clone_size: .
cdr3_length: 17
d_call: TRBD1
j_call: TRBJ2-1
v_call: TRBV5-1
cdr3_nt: TGCGCCAGCAGCTTGAACCGACAGGGGCCGGGGTACAATGAGCAGTTCTTC
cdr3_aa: CASSLNRQGPGYNEQFF

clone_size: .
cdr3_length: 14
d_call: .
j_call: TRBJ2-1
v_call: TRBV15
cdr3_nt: TGTGCCACCAGCAGAGATACAGGGAACAATGAGCAGTTCTTC
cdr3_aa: CATSRDTGNNEQFF

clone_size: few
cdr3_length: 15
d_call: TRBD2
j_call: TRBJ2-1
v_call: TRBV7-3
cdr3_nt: TGTGCCAGCAGCTTATCAGCGGGGGGATCAATGAGGCAGTTCTTC
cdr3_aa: CASSLSAGGSMRQFF

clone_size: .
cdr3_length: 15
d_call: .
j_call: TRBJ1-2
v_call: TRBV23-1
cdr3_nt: TGCGCCAGCAGTCAAACAGGGCGGCCCCCCTATGGCTACACCTTC
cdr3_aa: CASSQTGRPPYGYTF

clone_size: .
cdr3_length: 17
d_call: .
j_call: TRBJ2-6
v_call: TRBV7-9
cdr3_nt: TGTGCCAGCAGCAGTATTGGGCACAGCTCTGGGGCCAACGTCCTGACTTTC
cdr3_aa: CASSSIGHSSGANVLTF

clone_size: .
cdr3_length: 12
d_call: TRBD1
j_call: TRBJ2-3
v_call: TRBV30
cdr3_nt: TGTGCCTGGAGTGGTGGACAGGGCCCGCAGTATTTT
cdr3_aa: CAWSGGQGPQYF

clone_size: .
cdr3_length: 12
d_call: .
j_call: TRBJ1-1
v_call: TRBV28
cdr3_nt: TGTGCCAGCTGGAGGATGGAACCTGAAGCTTTCTTT
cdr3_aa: CASWRMEPEAFF

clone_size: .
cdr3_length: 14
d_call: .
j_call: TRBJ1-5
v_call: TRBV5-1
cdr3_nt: TGCGCCAGCAGCTTGGGGGAGCGCAATCAGCCCCAGCATTTT
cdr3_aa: CASSLGERNQPQHF

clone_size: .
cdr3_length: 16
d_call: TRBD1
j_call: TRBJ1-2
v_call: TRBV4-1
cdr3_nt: TGCGCCAGCAGCCACTTTTTCGACAGGGGGCGAGATGGCTACACCTTC
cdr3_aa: CASSHFFDRGRDGYTF

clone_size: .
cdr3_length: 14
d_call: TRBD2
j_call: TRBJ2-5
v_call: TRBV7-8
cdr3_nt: TGTGCCAGCAGCTTCCGCGGGAGCCAAGAGACCCAGTACTTC
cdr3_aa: CASSFRGSQETQYF

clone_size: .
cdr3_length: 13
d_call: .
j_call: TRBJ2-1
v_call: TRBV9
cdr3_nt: TGTGCCAGCTCAAAACAGGAGGGCAATGAGCAGTTCTTC
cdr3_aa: CASSKQEGNEQFF

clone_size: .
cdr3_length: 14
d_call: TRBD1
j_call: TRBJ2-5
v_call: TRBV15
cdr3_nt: TGTGCCACCAGCACTTCGGGACAGAAAGAGACCCAGTACTTC
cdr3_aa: CATSTSGQKETQYF

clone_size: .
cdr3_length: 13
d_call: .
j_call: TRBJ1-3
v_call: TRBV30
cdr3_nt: TGTGCCTGGACCCTCTACTCTGGAAACACCATATATTTT
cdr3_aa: CAWTLYSGNTIYF

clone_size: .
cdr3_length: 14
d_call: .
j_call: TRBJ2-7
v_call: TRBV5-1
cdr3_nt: TGCGCCAGCAGCTCCGGGACTCCAGGATACGAGCAGTACTTC
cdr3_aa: CASSSGTPGYEQYF

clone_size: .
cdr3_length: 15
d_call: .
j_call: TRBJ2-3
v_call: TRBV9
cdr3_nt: TGTGCCAGCAGCGTAGGAGTCACCGCGAGATATACGCAGTATTTT
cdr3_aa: CASSVGVTARYTQYF

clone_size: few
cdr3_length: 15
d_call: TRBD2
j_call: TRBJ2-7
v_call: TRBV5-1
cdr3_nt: TGCGCCAGCAGCTTGGGAGCGGGAGGTCCCTACGAGCAGTACTTC
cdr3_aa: CASSLGAGGPYEQYF

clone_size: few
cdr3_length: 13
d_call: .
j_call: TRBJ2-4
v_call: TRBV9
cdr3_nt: TGTGCCAGCAGCGTAGGTGGCCAAAACATTCAGTACTTC
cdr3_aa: CASSVGGQNIQYF